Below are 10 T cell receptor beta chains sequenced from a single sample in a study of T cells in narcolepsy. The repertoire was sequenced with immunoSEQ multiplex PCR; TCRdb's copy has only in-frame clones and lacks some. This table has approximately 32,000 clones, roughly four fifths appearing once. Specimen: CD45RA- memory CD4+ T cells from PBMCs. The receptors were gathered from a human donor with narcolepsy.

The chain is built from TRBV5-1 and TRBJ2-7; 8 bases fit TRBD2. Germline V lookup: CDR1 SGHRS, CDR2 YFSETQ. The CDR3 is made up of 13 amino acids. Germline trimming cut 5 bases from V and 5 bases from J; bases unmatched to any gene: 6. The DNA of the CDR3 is TGCGCCAGCAGAAGCGGGGGCCCGGACGAGCAGTACTTC. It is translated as CASRSGGPDEQYF.

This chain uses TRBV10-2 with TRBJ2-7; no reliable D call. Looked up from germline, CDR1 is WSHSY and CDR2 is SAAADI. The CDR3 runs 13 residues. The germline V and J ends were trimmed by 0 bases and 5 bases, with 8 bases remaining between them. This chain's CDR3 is CASSESSGDEQYF. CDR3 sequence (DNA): TGCGCCAGCAGTGAGTCGTCGGGCGACGAGCAGTACTTC.

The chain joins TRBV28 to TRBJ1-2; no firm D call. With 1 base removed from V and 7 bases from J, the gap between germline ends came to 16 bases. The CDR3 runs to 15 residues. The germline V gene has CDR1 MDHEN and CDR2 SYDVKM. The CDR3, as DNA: TGTGCCAGCAGTTTATCCCCGGGATTTGTAGTTGGCTACACCTTC. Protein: CASSLSPGFVVGYTF.

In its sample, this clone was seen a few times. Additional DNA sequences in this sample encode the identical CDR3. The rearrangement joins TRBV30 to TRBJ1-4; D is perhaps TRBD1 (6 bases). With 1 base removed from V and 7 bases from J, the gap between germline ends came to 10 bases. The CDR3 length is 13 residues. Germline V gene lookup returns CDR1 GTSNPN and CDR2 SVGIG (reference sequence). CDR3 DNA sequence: TGTGCCTGGAGTGGGGGGCATGGTGAAAAACTGTTTTTT. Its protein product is CAWSGGHGEKLFF.

As DNA, the CDR3 is TGTGCCAGCAGCTTCACTAGCTACTACGAGCAGTACTTC. Its translation is CASSFTSYYEQYF. V gene TRBV5-6 combines with J gene TRBJ2-7, with D possibly TRBD2 on 6 matching bases. From germline, CDR1 is SGHDT and CDR2 YYEEEE. This CDR3 region has 13 residues. V shed 2 bases and J shed 3 bases, with 9 bases lying between them.

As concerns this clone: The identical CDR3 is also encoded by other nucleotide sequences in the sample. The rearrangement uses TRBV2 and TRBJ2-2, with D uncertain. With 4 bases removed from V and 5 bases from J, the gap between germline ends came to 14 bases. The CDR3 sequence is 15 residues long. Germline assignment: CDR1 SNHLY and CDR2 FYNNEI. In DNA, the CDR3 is TGTGCCAGCAGTGTGTCCGGGTTTGTTACCGGGGAGCTGTTTTTT. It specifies CASSVSGFVTGELFF.

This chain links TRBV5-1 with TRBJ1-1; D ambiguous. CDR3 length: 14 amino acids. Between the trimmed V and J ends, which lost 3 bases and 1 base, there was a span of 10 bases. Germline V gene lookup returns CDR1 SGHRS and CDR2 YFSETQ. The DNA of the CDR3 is TGCGCCAGCAGCTGGGATGGGGAGAACACTGAAGCTTTCTTT. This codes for CASSWDGENTEAFF.

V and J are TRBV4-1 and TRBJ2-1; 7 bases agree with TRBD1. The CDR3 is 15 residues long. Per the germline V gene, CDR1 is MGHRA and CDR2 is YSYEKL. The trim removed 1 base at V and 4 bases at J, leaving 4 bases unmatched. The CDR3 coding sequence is TGCGCCAGCAGCCAAGCTCAACAGGGGTACAATGAGCAGTTCTTC. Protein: CASSQAQQGYNEQFF.

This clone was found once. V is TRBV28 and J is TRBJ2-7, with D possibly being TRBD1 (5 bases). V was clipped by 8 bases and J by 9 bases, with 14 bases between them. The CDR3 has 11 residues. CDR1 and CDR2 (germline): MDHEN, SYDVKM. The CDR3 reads CASQRAQGQYF. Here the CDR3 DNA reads TGTGCCAGCCAGAGAGCTCAGGGGCAGTACTTC.

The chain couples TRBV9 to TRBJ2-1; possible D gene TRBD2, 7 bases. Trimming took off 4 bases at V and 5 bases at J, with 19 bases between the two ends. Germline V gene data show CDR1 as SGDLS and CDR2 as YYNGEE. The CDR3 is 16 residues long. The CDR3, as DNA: TGTGCCAGCAGCCCTTATGGGGGCGGGGGTAACAATGAGCAGTTCTTC. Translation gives CASSPYGGGGNNEQFF.